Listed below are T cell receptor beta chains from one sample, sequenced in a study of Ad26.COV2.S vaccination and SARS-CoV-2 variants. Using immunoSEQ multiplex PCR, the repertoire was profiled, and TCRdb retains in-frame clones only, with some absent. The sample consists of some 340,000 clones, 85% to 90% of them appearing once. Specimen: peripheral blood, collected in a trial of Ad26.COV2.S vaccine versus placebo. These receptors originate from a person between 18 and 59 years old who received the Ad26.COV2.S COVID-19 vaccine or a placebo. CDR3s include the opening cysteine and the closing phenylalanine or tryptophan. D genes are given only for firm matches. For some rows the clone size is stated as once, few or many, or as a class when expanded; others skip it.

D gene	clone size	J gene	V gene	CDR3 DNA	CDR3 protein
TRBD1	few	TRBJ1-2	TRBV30	TGTGCCTGGAGTGTACAGGGGATTCCCTATGGCTACACCTTC	CAWSVQGIPYGYTF
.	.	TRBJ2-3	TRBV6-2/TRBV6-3	TGTGCCAGCAGTACCTACAGGGAAGGGTTAGGTACGCAGTATTTT	CASSTYREGLGTQYF
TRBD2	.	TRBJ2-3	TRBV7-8	TGTGCCAGCACCCGACTAGCGGATACGCAGTATTTT	CASTRLADTQYF
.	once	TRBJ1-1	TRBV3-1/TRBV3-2	TGTGCCAGCAGGGGCCCGGGCAGTTTGAACACTGAAGCTTTCTTT	CASRGPGSLNTEAFF
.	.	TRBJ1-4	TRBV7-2	TGTGCCAGCAGCCAAGGACCCGGACGGAGGACTAATGAAAAACTGTTTTTT	CASSQGPGRRTNEKLFF
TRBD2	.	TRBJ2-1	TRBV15	TGTGCCACCAGCACCAGGGGCCTAGCGGGGGCGATTCACCCCTACAATGAGCAGTTCTTC	CATSTRGLAGAIHPYNEQFF
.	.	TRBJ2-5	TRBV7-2	TGTGCCAGCAGCTTAGAAAGGAAGGAGACCCAGTACTTC	CASSLERKETQYF
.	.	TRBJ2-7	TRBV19	TGTGCCAGTAGATATGTGGCAGGGAGCTCCTACGAGCAGTACTTC	CASRYVAGSSYEQYF
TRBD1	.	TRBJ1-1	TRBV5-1	TGCGCCAGCAGCTTACGCGGGCAGGGGGCAGGAAACACTGAAGCTTTCTTT	CASSLRGQGAGNTEAFF
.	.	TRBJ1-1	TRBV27	TGTGCCAGCAGTTTATTACGGCAGGGAAGGACTGAAGCTTTCTTT	CASSLLRQGRTEAFF
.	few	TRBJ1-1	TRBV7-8	TGTGCCAGCAGCATCGCAGGACAGTTGAACACTGAAGCTTTCTTT	CASSIAGQLNTEAFF
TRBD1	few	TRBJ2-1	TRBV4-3	TGCGCCAGCAGCCAGAGAACCGGGACAGGGGGGAGAAATGAGCAGTTCTTC	CASSQRTGTGGRNEQFF
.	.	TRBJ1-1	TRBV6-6	TGTGCCAGCAGTGGACAGCTGAACACTGAAGCTTTCTTT	CASSGQLNTEAFF
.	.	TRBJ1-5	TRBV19	TGTGCCAGTAGTATGAACAGCCCAGGTGGTCAGCCCCAGCATTTT	CASSMNSPGGQPQHF
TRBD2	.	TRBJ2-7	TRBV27	TGTGCCAGCAGTTTAAAGGCTAGCGGGGCCTACGAGCAGTACTTC	CASSLKASGAYEQYF
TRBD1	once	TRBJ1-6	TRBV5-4	TGTGCCAGCAGCTCGATAAGGGCGACAGGGGGCCATTCACCCCTCCACTTT	CASSSIRATGGHSPLHF
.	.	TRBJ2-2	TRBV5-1	TGCGCCAGCAGCTTGTTGCAGGGGACCACCGGGGAGCTGTTTTTT	CASSLLQGTTGELFF
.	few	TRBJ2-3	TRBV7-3	TGTGCCAGCAGCTTAACGTTGGGAGATACGCAGTATTTT	CASSLTLGDTQYF
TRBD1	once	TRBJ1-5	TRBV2	TGTGCCAGCAGTGAAGCGCTTCTTGTGGGACAGGGGGGGAATCAGCCCCAGCATTTT	CASSEALLVGQGGNQPQHF
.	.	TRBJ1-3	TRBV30	TGTGCCACACTCGGGCTCTCTGGAAACACCATATATTTT	CATLGLSGNTIYF
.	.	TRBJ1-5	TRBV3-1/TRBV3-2	TGTGCCAGCAGCCAAGACAGGGTTCAGCCCCAGCATTTT	CASSQDRVQPQHF
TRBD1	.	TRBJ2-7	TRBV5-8	TGTGCCAGCAGCCACCCGGGACAGGAATACGAGCAGTACTTC	CASSHPGQEYEQYF
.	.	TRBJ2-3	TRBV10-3	TGTGCCATCAGTGATGAGGGAGATACGCAGTATTTT	CAISDEGDTQYF
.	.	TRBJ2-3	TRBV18	TGTGCCAGCTCACCACCGACCAACACAGATACGCAGTATTTT	CASSPPTNTDTQYF